The 30 T cell receptor beta chains listed next were all sequenced from one sample in a study of control samples from healthy donors and cancer patients. The protocol was immunoSEQ multiplex PCR, while the TCRdb copy is restricted to in-frame clones and leaves out a portion. The profile shows approximately 150,000 clones, approximately 94% of them singletons. Sequencing was carried out using blood. These receptors were collected from a woman aged 18-29 years in good health.

Comment on this clone: Sequence at one end of the junction differs from germline and may be a read error. J is TRBJ2-7 and V is TRBV28; D is possibly TRBD1 or TRBD2 (5 bases each). The CDR3 length is 12 residues. Germline CDR1 and CDR2: MDHEN and SYDVKM. CDR3: CASAIHRTSFNF. The CDR3 DNA reads as TGTGCCAGCGCCATCCACAGGACTTCTTTTAACTTC.

This sequence joins TRBV9 and TRBJ2-1; possible D gene TRBD1, 5 bases. Trimming pared 3 bases from V and 8 bases from J, leaving 6 bases between. The CDR3 sequence is 11 residues long. Germline V gene sequence: CDR1 SGDLS, CDR2 YYNGEE. Here the CDR3 reads CASSGGYEQFF. For the CDR3, the DNA is TGTGCCAGCAGCGGGGGCTATGAGCAGTTCTTC.

V usage is TRBV10-3 and J usage is TRBJ2-1; 7 bases match TRBD2. V lost 2 bases, J lost 0 bases, and 1 base stayed unmatched. The length of the CDR3 is 15 residues. The germline V gene encodes CDR1 ENHRY and CDR2 SYGVKD. The CDR3 DNA reads TGTGCCATCAGTGAGCCTAGCGGCTCCTACAATGAGCAGTTCTTC. Protein: CAISEPSGSYNEQFF.

The chain couples TRBV10-1 to TRBJ2-2, with a tentative D call TRBD2 (6 bases). V shed 4 bases and J shed 5 bases, with 14 bases lying between them. Germline V gives CDR1 WNHNN, CDR2 SYGVQD (reference sequence). This CDR3 spans 15 amino acids. CDR3 DNA sequence: TGCGCCAGCAGTGCCAGGGCCGGGACTACCGGGGAGCTGTTTTTT. Translated, it gives CASSARAGTTGELFF.

The table lists this clone with a count of one. The chain links TRBV9 to TRBJ1-2; possibly TRBD1 for D (5 bases). The V gene's germline CDR1 is SGDLS and CDR2 YYNGEE. The CDR3 contains 14 residues. The ends were cut back, 0 bases at V and 4 bases at J, with 10 bases in the middle. The CDR3 region is CASSVADGGYGYTF. CDR3 coding DNA: TGTGCCAGCAGCGTAGCGGATGGGGGCTATGGCTACACCTTC.

The chain links TRBV27 to TRBJ2-1; D may be TRBD2 (6 bases). V was clipped by 0 bases and J by 3 bases, with 9 bases between them. This CDR3 has 15 residues. CDR1 is MNHEY, CDR2 SMNVEV, per germline (reference sequence). The CDR3 nucleotides read TGTGCCAGCAGTTTATCGGGGAGGTACTACAATGAGCAGTTCTTC. It encodes CASSLSGRYYNEQFF.

The J gene is TRBJ1-1, the V gene TRBV19; D might be TRBD1 (5 bases). V lost 1 base and J lost 4, with 19 bases in between. This CDR3 spans 17 amino acids. Germline V gene lookup returns CDR1 LNHDA and CDR2 SQIVND (reference sequence). CDR3 sequence reads: CASSIAQQVGVGTEAFF. CDR3 nucleotide sequence: TGTGCCAGTAGTATAGCCCAACAGGTAGGCGTTGGCACTGAAGCTTTCTTT.

This clone was seen a single time. The chain is built from TRBV2 and TRBJ2-3, with D unresolved. Trimming cost V 1 base and J 5 bases, with 7 bases left between them. Germline V CDR1 and CDR2: SNHLY, FYNNEI. The CDR3 extends over 13 amino acids. The CDR3 spells CASSEDFQDTQYF. The CDR3 DNA follows: TGTGCCAGCAGTGAAGACTTTCAAGATACGCAGTATTTT.

J is TRBJ2-7 and V is TRBV29-1; D gene unclear. Trimming removed 7 bases from V and 1 base from J, with 11 bases in between. The CDR3 has 12 amino acids. The germline gives CDR1 SQVTM, CDR2 ANQGSEA. The CDR3 nucleotides are TGCAGCGCCCGTGGGGATTCCTACGAGCAGTACTTC. It translates to CSARGDSYEQYF.

The V and J genes are TRBV7-2 and TRBJ1-2; D unresolved. The CDR3 sequence is 15 residues long. Germline V lookup: CDR1 SGHTA, CDR2 FQGNSA. The germline V and J ends were trimmed by 2 bases and 0 bases, with 10 bases remaining between them. CDR3 protein: CASSLPKGSNYGYTF. CDR3 nucleotide sequence: TGTGCCAGCAGCTTACCTAAGGGCTCTAACTATGGCTACACCTTC.

This chain uses TRBV6-2 or TRBV6-3 with TRBJ1-2; D gene uncertain. Germline loops: CDR1 MNHEY, CDR2 SVGEGT. The germline V and J ends were trimmed by 6 bases and 4 bases, with 9 bases remaining between them. CDR3 size: 12 residues. CDR3 DNA sequence: TGTGCCAGCAGCCGCGACGGCTATGGCTACACCTTC. Translating gives CASSRDGYGYTF.

This clone has a single count. The chain joins TRBV25-1 to TRBJ1-6; D call uncertain. The germline gives CDR1 MGHDK, CDR2 SYGVNS. This CDR3 comprises 15 residues. Trimming removed 2 bases at V and 4 bases at J, with 9 bases between. Here the CDR3 reads CASSEASQYNSPLHF. The CDR3 nucleotides read TGTGCCAGCAGTGAAGCAAGTCAGTATAATTCACCCCTCCACTTT.

The chain couples TRBV11-2 to TRBJ1-4; D not certain. CDR1 is SGHAT and CDR2 is FQNNGV in the germline V gene. V lost 2 bases and J 7 bases, leaving 5 bases between the germline ends. The CDR3 has 12 residues. The CDR3 is CASSLLGEKLFF. DNA for the CDR3: TGTGCCAGCAGCTTACTGGGTGAAAAACTGTTTTTT.

This clone was observed a single time. V gene TRBV6-5 combines with J gene TRBJ1-2; D not resolved. CDR3 length: 12 residues. Trimming pared 5 bases from V and 7 bases from J, leaving 11 bases between. The germline CDR1 and CDR2 sequences are MNHEY and SVGAGI. This CDR3 is CASSRGDGGYTF. The CDR3 nucleotides are TGTGCCAGCAGTCGCGGGGATGGTGGCTACACCTTC.

Regarding this clone: One end of the junction varies from germline; a read error may be responsible. The rearrangement uses TRBV18 and TRBJ1-4; 11 bases are a match to TRBD1. CDR1 KGHSH and CDR2 LQKENI come from the germline V gene. This CDR3 spans 15 amino acids. The DNA for the CDR3 is TGTGCCAGCTCACCTAGGACAGGGGGCAATGAAGAACTGTTTTTT. This sequence encodes CASSPRTGGNEELFF.

This clone was seen a few times. The chain uses TRBV12-3 or TRBV12-4 and TRBJ1-2, with D unclear. Trimming removed 3 bases from V and 4 bases from J, with 9 bases in between. This CDR3 has 13 residues. CDR3 nucleotides: TGTGCCAGCAGTTTGCGGCGCATCTATGGCTACACCTTC. Translation gives CASSLRRIYGYTF.

The genes are TRBV28 and TRBJ1-5; no definite D call. The CDR3 runs 19 residues. V dropped 4 bases and J dropped 4 bases, with 26 bases sitting between them. From germline, CDR1 is MDHEN and CDR2 SYDVKM. This chain's CDR3 is CASSSYRETRSASNQPQHF. The CDR3 bases are TGTGCCAGCAGTTCCTACCGGGAGACCCGGTCTGCCAGTAATCAGCCCCAGCATTTT.

The rearrangement joins TRBV18 to TRBJ1-4, with D unresolved. The CDR3 contains 13 residues. Germline V lookup: CDR1 KGHSH, CDR2 LQKENI. V was trimmed by 6 bases and J by 4 bases, leaving 9 bases between them. The CDR3 DNA reads as TGTGCCAGCTCGGCGAGAGATAATGAAAAACTGTTTTTT. It specifies CASSARDNEKLFF.

The chain is built from TRBV7-2 and TRBJ2-3; perhaps TRBD2 as D (6 bases). The CDR3 contains 13 residues. Per germline, CDR1 SGHTA and CDR2 FQGNSA. V was pared by 5 bases and J by 2 bases, with 8 bases between. Written as DNA, the CDR3 is TGTGCCAGCAGCGGAGGGCCCACAGATACGCAGTATTTT. Its protein product is CASSGGPTDTQYF.

J is TRBJ1-6 and V is TRBV12-3 or TRBV12-4; the D gene is possibly TRBD1 (6 bases). Trimming shortened V by 5 bases and J by 14 bases, and 16 bases separated the two germline ends. The CDR3 extends over 13 amino acids. The CDR3 DNA follows: TGTGCCAGCAGTGTCGGACAGACTACCTCCCTCCACTTT. Its translation is CASSVGQTTSLHF.

The rearrangement joins TRBV19 to TRBJ2-1; D gene unclear. The CDR3 totals 17 residues. Germline-derived CDR1 and CDR2 are LNHDA and SQIVND (reference sequence). Trimming removed 5 bases from V and 0 bases from J, with 17 bases in between. CDR3 sequence: CASSANWLRSSYNEQFF. In nucleotides, the CDR3 is TGTGCCAGTAGTGCCAACTGGCTCCGAAGCTCCTACAATGAGCAGTTCTTC.

The rearrangement links TRBV28 to TRBJ2-2; possibly TRBD1 or TRBD2 for D (9 bases each). The CDR3 spans 19 residues. V was trimmed by 5 bases and J by 1 base, leaving 23 bases between them. Germline values: CDR1 MDHEN, CDR2 SYDVKM. For the CDR3, the DNA is TGTGCCAGCAGTCCCCACAGGGGGCTAGCGGGAAAGAACACCGGGGAGCTGTTTTTT. Its translation: CASSPHRGLAGKNTGELFF.

This chain's CDR3 is CASSNRSYNEQFF. CDR3 in DNA: TGTGCCAGTTCCAATCGCTCCTACAATGAGCAGTTCTTC. This chain connects TRBV12-3 or TRBV12-4 to TRBJ2-1; no firm D call. Trimming took 9 bases from V and 0 from J, leaving 9 bases between them. The CDR3 length is 13 residues.

The V and J genes are TRBV2 and TRBJ2-7, with TRBD1 matching 7 bases. This CDR3 has 14 residues. The germline CDR1 and CDR2 sequences are SNHLY and FYNNEI. Trimming removed 6 bases from V and 2 bases from J; junction bases left unmatched: 7. The CDR3 sequence is CASRRDRVAYEQYF. CDR3 coding DNA: TGTGCCAGCAGACGAGACAGGGTAGCCTACGAGCAGTACTTC.

This chain joins TRBV9 and TRBJ1-2; possibly TRBD1 for D (6 bases). The length of the CDR3 is 14 residues. From germline, CDR1 is SGDLS and CDR2 YYNGEE. The germline V and J ends were trimmed by 0 bases and 5 bases, with 11 bases remaining between them. The CDR3 spells CASSVDVDSYGYTF. The CDR3 nucleotides are TGTGCCAGCAGCGTAGATGTGGACAGTTATGGCTACACCTTC.

The chain combines TRBV28 with TRBJ1-2; 7 bases map to TRBD1. The CDR3 loop spans 12 amino acids. V trimming: 6 bases; J trimming: 8 bases; junction bases outside the gene matches: 6. In germline, CDR1 is MDHEN, CDR2 SYDVKM. Written as DNA, the CDR3 is TGTGCCAGCAGCGACAGGGTGGACGGCTACACCTTC. Translation gives CASSDRVDGYTF.

There are many counts of this clone. V gene TRBV4-1 combines with J gene TRBJ1-2; a possible D gene is TRBD1 (6 bases). The CDR3 loop spans 16 amino acids. Trimming removed 0 bases at V and 9 bases at J, with 20 bases between. Germline CDR1 is MGHRA and CDR2 is YSYEKL. In nucleotides, the CDR3 is TGCGCCAGCAGCCAAGAAGGACACTACACCACAGGGCGCTACACCTTC. Its protein is CASSQEGHYTTGRYTF.

This rearrangement joins TRBV29-1 to TRBJ2-1, with D perhaps assigned TRBD1 or TRBD2 (5 bases each). The CDR3 runs 14 residues. Germline V gene sequence: CDR1 SQVTM, CDR2 ANQGSEA. Trimming stripped 7 bases from V and 10 bases from J, with 23 bases between. Written as DNA, the CDR3 is TGCAGCGAGCGAACCGGGGCTCGAGCAATGGAGCAGTTCTTC. Its protein is CSERTGARAMEQFF.

A remark on this clone: At one end the junction does not follow the germline gene, possibly because of a read error. The chain links TRBV7-9 to TRBJ1-2; 7 bases are shared with TRBD1. This CDR3 is 17 amino acids long. Germline V lookup: CDR1 SEHNR, CDR2 FQNEAQ (reference sequence). CDR3 coding DNA: TGTGCCAGCAGCTTATTCCCACAGGGGATCAGTAACTATGACTACACCTTC. Protein sequence: CASSLFPQGISNYDYTF.

The chain links TRBV7-2 to TRBJ1-3, with TRBD1 identical over 7 bases. Germline lookup yields CDR1 SGHTA and CDR2 FQGNSA. The V gene end was trimmed by 3 bases and the J gene end by 0 bases; junction bases not matched to a gene: 8. The CDR3 spans 17 residues. The DNA of the CDR3 is TGTGCCAGCAGCTTTTCCGGGACAGTCCACTCTGGAAACACCATATATTTT. It yields the protein CASSFSGTVHSGNTIYF.